This T cell receptor (beta chain) was obtained from a study of PD-1 blockade in classical Hodgkin lymphoma (dated by TCRdb to 2018 to 2021). Describing the broader study: To define a peripheral blood immune signature of response to PD-1 blockade in classical Hodgkin lymphoma, the study combined TCR beta sequencing with CyTOF. What the work shows at the level of the full study, not this receptor alone: The study covered only a single clinical trial cohort, and the causes of the repertoire differences, possibly disease activity or prior therapy, were still not defined. Baseline TCR diversity was reported to be lower in newly diagnosed patients than in healthy donors and to be lower still in relapsed/refractory patients.

About this clone: Its recognized antigen is unknown. It has no much larger one-base neighbor in the sample; base qualities were not kept.

The time point label, as the study defines it: newly diagnosed, previously untreated cHL patient sample. Magnetic negative selection with a Miltenyi CD4+ T cell isolation kit was used to purify CD4+ T cells from thawed PBMCs. As a comparison group for the relapsed/refractory trial patients, PBMCs were sequenced from patients with newly diagnosed, previously untreated classical Hodgkin lymphoma. Peripheral blood was collected in 8 mL Vacutainer Cell Preparation Tubes, from which PBMCs were isolated by centrifugation and then cryopreserved. Purified CD4+ and CD8+ fractions were prepared only for cases where an additional PBMC sample was available. Magnetically labelled cells were depleted on LS columns in a quadroMACS separator, and the flow-through was collected as the purified fraction. The CDR3 goes from the cysteine to the phenylalanine over 15 residues. The entry retains the CDR3 DNA only, 45 bases that are in frame from base 1. Taken from the germline V gene, the CDR1 and CDR2 loops are SGHRS and YFSETQ. V drops 0 bases and J drops 1 base, leaving 5 bases in between.

The Qiagen DNeasy kit was used to extract genomic DNA from unsorted PBMCs and from the negatively selected CD4+ and CD8+ fractions. TCR beta CDR3 regions were subjected to amplification by immunoSEQ multiplex PCR with primers that anneal to V and J segments. A synthetic immune receptor repertoire was used to minimize amplification bias, and any residual bias was removed computationally once sequencing was done. As for how the authors treated the data: Custom Python scripts were used to quantify repertoire diversity as the Shannon entropy index. Unsorted, CD4+ and CD8+ repertoires were analyzed separately, except for combined analyses in which CD4+ and CD8+ sequences were merged in silico. TCRdb retrieved this table from immuneACCESS and kept in-frame rearrangements only. Not all clones are present; in checked studies, unresolved V genes account for under half, and no reason is known for the remainder. V and J calls and clone size are copied from that table; D and trimming were computed from the DNA. The sample contains about 3,300 clones, roughly 89% of them found a single time. About 2.5% of the sample is in the top ten clones.

Specimen: CD4+ T cells from blood. The chain joins TRBV5-1 to TRBJ2-6; the D gene cannot be named for sure. The TCR sequence derives from a human donor with classical Hodgkin lymphoma. CDR3 loop: CASSLVGSGANVLTF. Read as DNA, the sequence is TGCGCCAGCAGCTTGGTGGGATCTGGGGCCAACGTCCTGACTTTC.